In its sample, the clone carrying this T cell receptor (beta chain) was seen many times. Its antigen is unidentified. The investigators amplified TCR beta CDR3 regions from RNA transcripts. First-round RT-PCR targeting the TCR CDR3 was performed with the HTBI primer set. Via MiXCR, TCRdb re-called the multiplex PCR reads, giving one row per CDR3 protein. The data contain some 370,000 distinct CDR3 sequences, approximately 18% of them singletons. The sample comes from a study of T cells in Graves' hyperthyroidism and ophthalmopathy. For the diagnoses, clinical symptoms, serum thyroxine and TRAb, thyroid ultrasound and orbital computed tomography were used. CDR3 length: 15 amino acids. CDR1 and CDR2 from the germline V gene are LNHDA and SQIVND (reference sequence). The V gene lost 6 bases and the J gene lost 4 bases, with 19 bases spanning the gap. Broader study findings: The model made its ophthalmopathy prediction, and onset followed a median approximately six months later. Most expanded thyroid clonotypes above 0.001 recurred in blood.

The source material was blood. The chain employs TRBV19 and TRBJ2-7, with unresolved D. This clonotype originated in a woman in her twenties or thirties with Graves' hyperthyroidism that later progressed to Graves' ophthalmopathy. CDR3 nucleotides: TGTGCCAGTAGAACCACGGACCACCAGGTATACGAGCAGTACTTC. Amino acid sequence: CASRTTDHQVYEQYF.